This T cell receptor beta chain was recovered during a study of identical twins. This clonotype was observed at least ten times. The target antigen is unknown. Using its own MiXCR run on the 5' RACE reads, TCRdb lists one record per CDR3 protein. The repertoire holds hundreds of thousands of distinct CDR3 sequences, with roughly 7.5% as singletons. Findings of the study overall: Cross-sectional statistical analysis, not tracking of the same donors, underpinned the conclusions. In zero-insertion analyses, partial confounding could arise from invariant MAIT and iNKT cells.

This CDR3 has 13 amino acids. CDR1 and CDR2 (germline): SGHVS, FNYEAQ. The V end lost 2 bases, the J end lost 5 bases, and 7 bases lay between the germline ends. The same data also contributed to another study, on yellow fever vaccine responses in identical twins. As that study records: As reported, the vaccine T cell response of twins seemed partly convergent and partly personalized.

Sequencing was done on a sample of CD8+ T cells sorted from blood. This receptor was taken from a woman aged 18-30 years in good health. This rearrangement joins TRBV7-6 to TRBJ2-1, with D hard to call. CDR3: CASSLLRNNEQFF. The CDR3 region has the DNA TGTGCCAGCAGCTTACTTAGGAACAATGAGCAGTTCTTC.